This TCR beta chain was obtained from a study of cytomegalovirus exposure and HLA in healthy donors. Findings of the study overall: Among the sequence variants, a highly shared cluster was likely an artifact of sequencing. Most observed TCR sequences were rare, whereas some public TCRs were detected in many donors.

The donors gave bone marrow, and they were healthy. 60 Vbeta and 13 Jbeta primers were used in PCR. TCRdb's table, derived via immunoSEQ multiplex PCR, lists solely in-frame clones and lacks some. The listing contains some 84,000 clones. Points on this clone: Its matching antigen is unknown.

The sequenced sample consisted of PBMCs. This clonotype was sampled from a man in his fifties or sixties in good health and CMV-seronegative.

The CDR3 DNA reads as TGTGCCAGCAGTGCCCCCAGGGGGCTTGGCTACACCTTC. Translating it yields CASSAPRGLGYTF. The rearrangement joins TRBV25-1 to TRBJ1-2; 8 bases match TRBD1. Germline V CDR1 and CDR2: MGHDK, SYGVNS. This CDR3 is built from 13 residues. The junction had 5 bases not matched to a gene; V was cut back by 4 bases and J by 7 bases.